The entry that follows covers one T cell receptor beta chain sequence. These data originate in a study of blood T cells in healthy people across ages. This CDR3 has 13 amino acids. J gave up 5 bases and V 6 bases, and 3 bases lay outside the gene matches. CDR1 is MNHEY, CDR2 SVGAGI, per germline. It was with a sample-barcoded 5' primer and a J-beta primer mix that a second PCR of about 6 to 12 cycles was run. TCRdb reprocessed the 5' RACE reads with MiXCR, giving one entry per CDR3 protein. Of some 1 million distinct CDR3 sequences in the sample, around 43% were seen once. The sequenced sample was blood. V usage is TRBV6-5 and J usage is TRBJ1-2; 10 bases line up with TRBD1. This TCR was recovered from a woman aged 55-70 years in good health. The DNA of the CDR3 is TGTGCCAGCAGATGGGACAGGGGATATGGCTACACCTTC. Translating gives CASRWDRGYGYTF.